The 2 T cell receptor beta chains below were found in one sample sequenced in a study of TIL therapy for anti-PD-1-resistant metastatic lung cancer. Time point described: pre-treatment sample, taken before nivolumab and TIL therapy. This was the immunoSEQ v3 assay. This table comes from immunoSEQ multiplex PCR, and its TCRdb copy is limited to in-frame clones, with some not included. Among approximately 18,000 clones listed, about four fifths were seen once. The source material was blood, sampled at baseline. These receptors were obtained from a person between 30 and 79 years old with non-small cell lung cancer.

The gene calls are TRBV10-3 and TRBJ1-5; D gene unclear. In germline, CDR1 is ENHRY, CDR2 SYGVKD. The CDR3 has 13 residues. The ends were cut back, 0 bases at V and 6 bases at J, with 6 bases in the middle. CDR3 amino acids: CAISESGGQPQHF. The CDR3 coding sequence is TGTGCCATCAGTGAGTCCGGAGGTCAGCCCCAGCATTTT.

The chain is built from TRBV6-6 and TRBJ2-3; no clear D. Trimming took 6 bases from V and 4 from J, leaving 11 bases between them. From germline, CDR1 is MNHNY and CDR2 SVGAGI (reference sequence). CDR3 size: 13 residues. Here the CDR3 DNA reads TGTGCCAGCAGGGGCCGAGCTGCAGATACGCAGTATTTT. Its protein product is CASRGRAADTQYF.